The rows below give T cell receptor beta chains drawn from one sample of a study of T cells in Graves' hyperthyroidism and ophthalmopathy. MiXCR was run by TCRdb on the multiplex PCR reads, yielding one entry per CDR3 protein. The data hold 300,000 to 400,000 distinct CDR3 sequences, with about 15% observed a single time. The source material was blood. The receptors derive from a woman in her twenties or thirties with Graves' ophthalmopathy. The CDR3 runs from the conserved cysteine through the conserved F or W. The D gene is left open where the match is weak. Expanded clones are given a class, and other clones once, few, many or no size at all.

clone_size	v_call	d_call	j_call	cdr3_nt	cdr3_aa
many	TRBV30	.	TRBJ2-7	TGTGCCTGGAGTGGGGGGTCCTACGAGCAGTACTTC	CAWSGGSYEQYF
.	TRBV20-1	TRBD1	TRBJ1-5	TGCAGTGCCAAAAGACGTATGGGCACCGGGACAGGGGGGCAGCCCCAGCATTTT	CSAKRRMGTGTGGQPQHF
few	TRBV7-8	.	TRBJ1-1	TGTGCCAGCAGCCCCCGTTCAGAGGTTGGCACTGAAGCTTTCTTT	CASSPRSEVGTEAFF
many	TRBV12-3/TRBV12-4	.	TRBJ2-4	TGTGCCAGCAGTTTACGAGGGGCCCAAAACATTCAGTACTTC	CASSLRGAQNIQYF
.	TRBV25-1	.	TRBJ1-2	TGTGCCAGCAGTGAATTCCTGGGGGGGGCTGAAGGCTACACCTTC	CASSEFLGGAEGYTF
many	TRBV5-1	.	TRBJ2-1	TGCGCCAGCAGCGTGCGTCCAGGCGCCGGAGCCGGTGAGCAGTTCTTC	CASSVRPGAGAGEQFF
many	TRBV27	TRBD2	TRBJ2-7	TGTGCCAGCAGTAGAGGACTAGCGGGGATCTCCTCCTACGAGCAGTACTTC	CASSRGLAGISSYEQYF
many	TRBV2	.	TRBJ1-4	TGTGCCAGCAGTCACGACTCACCCGAAAAACTGTTTTTT	CASSHDSPEKLFF
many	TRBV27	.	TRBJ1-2	TGTGCCAGCAGTCACGGCATAGCGGGGACGGCCGGCTACACCTTC	CASSHGIAGTAGYTF
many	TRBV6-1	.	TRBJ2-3	TGTGCCAGCGGGACCTCTTTGATCACAGATACGCAGTATTTT	CASGTSLITDTQYF
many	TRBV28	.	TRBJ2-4	TGTGCCAGCACCCAAACCCCCGGGCAGCTTGGAGGGGACATTCAGTACTTC	CASTQTPGQLGGDIQYF
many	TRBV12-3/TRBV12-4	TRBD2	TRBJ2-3	TGTGCCAGCAGTTCGGGACTAGCGGGGGGAAGAACAGATACGCAGTATTTT	CASSSGLAGGRTDTQYF
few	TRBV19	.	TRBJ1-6	TGTGCCAGTAGTAAGGGCCGATATTCGCAGGGCGTCGGATCACCCCTCCACTTT	CASSKGRYSQGVGSPLHF
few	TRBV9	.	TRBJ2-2	TGTGCCAGCAGCGTAGAGTCAGGGTTGTCCGGGGAGCTGTTTTTT	CASSVESGLSGELFF
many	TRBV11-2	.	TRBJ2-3	TGTGCCAGCAGCCAGTACAGGGCCGCAGATACGCAGTATTTT	CASSQYRAADTQYF
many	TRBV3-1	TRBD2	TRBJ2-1	TGTGCCAGCAGCCACCGTGAAGCGGGGGGCTACCCTCACAATGAGCAGTTCTTC	CASSHREAGGYPHNEQFF
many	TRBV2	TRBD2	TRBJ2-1	TGTGCCAGCAGTGGACTAGCGGGGGATCGGAAGGTGTTCTTC	CASSGLAGDRKVFF
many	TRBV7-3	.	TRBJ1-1	TGTGCCAGCAGGCTTAATAGGGGTGAAGCTTTCTTT	CASRLNRGEAFF
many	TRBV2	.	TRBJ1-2	TGTGCCAGCAGGACCCTAGATCCCTATGGCTACACCTTC	CASRTLDPYGYTF
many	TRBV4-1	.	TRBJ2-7	TGCGCCAGCAGCTACCGGGCCGCCTACGAGCAGTACTTC	CASSYRAAYEQYF
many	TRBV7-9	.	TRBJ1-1	TGTGCCAGCAGCGGGGGGCCCAAAATGAACACTGAAGCTTTCTTT	CASSGGPKMNTEAFF
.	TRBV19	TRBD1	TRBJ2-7	TGTGCCAGTAGCCTACAGGGGGCTGCAAATGAGCAGTACTTC	CASSLQGAANEQYF
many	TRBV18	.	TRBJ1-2	TGTGCCAGCTCACTGTGGACAGACCATGGCTACACCTTC	CASSLWTDHGYTF
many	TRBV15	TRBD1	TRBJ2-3	TGTGCCACCAGCAGAGATGGGACAGAGACAGATACGCAGTATTTT	CATSRDGTETDTQYF
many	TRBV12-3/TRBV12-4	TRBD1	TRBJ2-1	TGTGCCAGCAGTCGTTACAGGGGGGATGAGCAGTTCTTC	CASSRYRGDEQFF
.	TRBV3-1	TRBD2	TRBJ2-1	TGTGCCAGCAGCCAAGAAGGTCTAGCGGGTTACAATGAGCAGTTCTTC	CASSQEGLAGYNEQFF
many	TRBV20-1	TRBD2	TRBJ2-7	TGCAGTGCCACCAGGACTAGCGGGACCGAGGAGCAGTACTTC	CSATRTSGTEEQYF
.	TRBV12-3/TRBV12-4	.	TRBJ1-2	TGTGCCAGCAGTTTTGCCCTTAGGACAGCACCTAACTATGGCCGCACCTTC	CASSFALRTAPNYGRTF
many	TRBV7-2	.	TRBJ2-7	TGTGCCAGCAGCTTACTCGCGGGGAACTACGAGCAGTACTTC	CASSLLAGNYEQYF
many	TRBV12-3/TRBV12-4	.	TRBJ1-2	TGTGCCAGCAGTTTTGGACTCTATGGCTACACCTTC	CASSFGLYGYTF
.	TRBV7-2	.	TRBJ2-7	TGTGCCAGCAGCTTAGTAGAGGGGGTTGGACTTCCCTACGAGCAGTACTTC	CASSLVEGVGLPYEQYF
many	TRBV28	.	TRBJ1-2	TGTGCCAGCAGTTTATCGGAGCCTACGTATGGCTACACCTTC	CASSLSEPTYGYTF
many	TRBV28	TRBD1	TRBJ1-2	TGTGCCAGCAGTTTATCCGACAGGGGAGTCTACACCTTC	CASSLSDRGVYTF
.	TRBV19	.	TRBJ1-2	TGTGCCAGTAGCTACTACCAAGATCATGTGAGCTTGAGCTATGGCTACACCTTC	CASSYYQDHVSLSYGYTF
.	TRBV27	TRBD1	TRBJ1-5	TGTGCCAGCAGTTTTACAGGGGGTAGCAATCAGCCCCAGCATTTT	CASSFTGGSNQPQHF
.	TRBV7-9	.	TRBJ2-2	TGTGCCAGCAGCCCCACCCGACAGTACGCCGGGGAGCTGTTTTTT	CASSPTRQYAGELFF
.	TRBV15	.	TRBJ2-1	TGTGCCGCAGGATCGGGGGGCTGGAATGAGCAGTTCTTC	CAAGSGGWNEQFF
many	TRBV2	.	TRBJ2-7	TGTGCCAGCAGTGAAAATCGGATCACCCCATACGAGCAGTACTTC	CASSENRITPYEQYF
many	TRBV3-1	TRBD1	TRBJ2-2	TGTGCCAGCACCTCCGGGACAGTATCCGGGGAGCTGTTTTTT	CASTSGTVSGELFF
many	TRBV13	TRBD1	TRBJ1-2	TGTGCCAGCAGCCTCGGGACAGGAGCTAACTATGGCTACACCTTC	CASSLGTGANYGYTF
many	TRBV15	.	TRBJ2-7	TGTGCCACCAGCAGAGATAAGGATTACGAGCAGTACTTC	CATSRDKDYEQYF
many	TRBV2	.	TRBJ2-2	TGTGCCAGCAGTGAACACCCTCCGCATACCGGGGAGCTGTTTTTT	CASSEHPPHTGELFF
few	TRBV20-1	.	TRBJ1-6	TGCAGTGCTCAGGACTATAATTCACCCCTCCACTTT	CSAQDYNSPLHF
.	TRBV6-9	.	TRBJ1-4	TGTGCCAGCAGTTATATCTCTGGTGGAAAACTGTTTTTT	CASSYISGGKLFF
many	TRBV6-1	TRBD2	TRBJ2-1	TGTGCCAGCACCCCGGGACTAGCTCGGAATGAGCAGTTCTTC	CASTPGLARNEQFF
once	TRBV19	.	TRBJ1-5	TGTGCCAGTACCCCCGAAGGACATCCTAATCCCCAGCATTTT	CASTPEGHPNPQHF
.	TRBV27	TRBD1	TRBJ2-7	TGTGCCAGCGCTACAGGGGCCTACGAGCAGTACTTC	CASATGAYEQYF
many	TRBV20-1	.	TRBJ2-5	TGCAGTGCTACCCTGGGAGAAGAGCACTTC	CSATLGEEHF